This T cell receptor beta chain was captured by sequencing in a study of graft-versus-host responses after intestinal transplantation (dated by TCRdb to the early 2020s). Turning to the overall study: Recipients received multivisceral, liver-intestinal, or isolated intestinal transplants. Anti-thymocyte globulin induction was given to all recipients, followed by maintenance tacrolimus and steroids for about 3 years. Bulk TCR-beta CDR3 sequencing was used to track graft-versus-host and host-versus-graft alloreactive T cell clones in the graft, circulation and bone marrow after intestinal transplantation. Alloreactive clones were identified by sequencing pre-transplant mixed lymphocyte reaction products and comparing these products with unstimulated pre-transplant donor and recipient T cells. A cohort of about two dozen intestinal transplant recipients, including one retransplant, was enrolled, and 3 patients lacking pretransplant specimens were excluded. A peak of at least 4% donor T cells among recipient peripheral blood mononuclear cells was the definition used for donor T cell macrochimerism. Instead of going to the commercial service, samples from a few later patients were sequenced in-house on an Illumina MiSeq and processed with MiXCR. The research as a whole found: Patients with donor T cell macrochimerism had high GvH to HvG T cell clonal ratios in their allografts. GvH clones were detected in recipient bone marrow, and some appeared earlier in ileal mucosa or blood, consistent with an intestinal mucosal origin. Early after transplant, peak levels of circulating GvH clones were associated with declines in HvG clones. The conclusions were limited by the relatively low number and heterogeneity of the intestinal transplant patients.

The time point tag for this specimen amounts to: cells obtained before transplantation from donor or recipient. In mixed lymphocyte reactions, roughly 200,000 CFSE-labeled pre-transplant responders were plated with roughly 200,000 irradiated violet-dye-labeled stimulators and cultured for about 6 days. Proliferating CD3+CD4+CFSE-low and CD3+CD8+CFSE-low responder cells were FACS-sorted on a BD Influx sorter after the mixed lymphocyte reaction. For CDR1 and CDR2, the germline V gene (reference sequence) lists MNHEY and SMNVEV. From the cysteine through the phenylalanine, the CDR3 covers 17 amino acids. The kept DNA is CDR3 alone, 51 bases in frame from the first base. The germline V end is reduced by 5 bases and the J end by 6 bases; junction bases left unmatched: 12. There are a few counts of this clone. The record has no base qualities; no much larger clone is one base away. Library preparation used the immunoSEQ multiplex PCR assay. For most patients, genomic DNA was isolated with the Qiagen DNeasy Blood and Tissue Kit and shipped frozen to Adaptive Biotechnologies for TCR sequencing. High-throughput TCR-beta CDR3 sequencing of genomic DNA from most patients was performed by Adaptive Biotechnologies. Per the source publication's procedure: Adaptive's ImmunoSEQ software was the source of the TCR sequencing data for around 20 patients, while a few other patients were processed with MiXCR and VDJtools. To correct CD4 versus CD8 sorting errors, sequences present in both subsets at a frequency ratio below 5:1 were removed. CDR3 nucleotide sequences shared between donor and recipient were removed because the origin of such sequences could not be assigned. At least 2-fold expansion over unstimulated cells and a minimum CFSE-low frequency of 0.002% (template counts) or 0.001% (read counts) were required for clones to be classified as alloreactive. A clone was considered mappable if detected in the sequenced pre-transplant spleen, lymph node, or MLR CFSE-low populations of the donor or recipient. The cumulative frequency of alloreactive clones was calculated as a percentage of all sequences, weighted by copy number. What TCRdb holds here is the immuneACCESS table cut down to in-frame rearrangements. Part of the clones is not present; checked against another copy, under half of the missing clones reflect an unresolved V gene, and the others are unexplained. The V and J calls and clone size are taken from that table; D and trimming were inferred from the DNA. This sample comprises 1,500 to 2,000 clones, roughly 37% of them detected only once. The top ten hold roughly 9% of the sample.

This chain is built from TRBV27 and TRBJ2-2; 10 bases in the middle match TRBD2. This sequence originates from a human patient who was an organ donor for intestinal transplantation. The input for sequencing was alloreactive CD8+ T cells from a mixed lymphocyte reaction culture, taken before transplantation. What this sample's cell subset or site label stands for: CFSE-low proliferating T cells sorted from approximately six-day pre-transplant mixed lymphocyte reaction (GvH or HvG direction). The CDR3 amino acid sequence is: CASSPWGAGGPPGELFF. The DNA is TGTGCCAGCAGTCCCTGGGGAGCGGGGGGGCCCCCCGGGGAGCTGTTTTTT.